This T cell receptor (beta chain) was retrieved from a study of blood T cell repertoires in COVID-19. Across the study: Samples of COVID-19 (acute and convalescent) were obtained from the United States, Italy and Spain.

Sequencing used immunoSEQ multiplex PCR; TCRdb keeps in-frame clones, though not all of them. The sample holds approximately 320,000 clones; roughly 90% are singletons and the top ten take 2.6%. Germline V gene lookup returns CDR1 LNHDA and CDR2 SQIVND (reference sequence). Between the trimmed V and J ends, which lost 5 bases and 0 bases, there was a span of 14 bases. The CDR3 has 15 residues. As to this clone: This sample includes further DNA sequences coding for the same CDR3.

Sample: PBMCs or T cells enriched from blood (not recorded which). The receptor was isolated from a man aged 60 to 75 who had recovered from COVID-19. This sequence joins TRBV19 and TRBJ2-7, with a possible D match to TRBD1 (5 bases). In DNA, the CDR3 is TGTGCCAGTAGTCGTGGGCAGGGTCTCTCCTACGAGCAGTACTTC. Its translation: CASSRGQGLSYEQYF.